These 8 T cell receptor beta chains came from one sample sequenced in a study of blood T cells in healthy people across ages. A J-beta primer mix and a sample-barcoded 5' primer were used in a second PCR of about 6 to 12 cycles. TCRdb ran MiXCR on the 5' RACE reads and lists one entry per CDR3 protein. This sample carries about 810,000 distinct CDR3 sequences, roughly 34% of them seen once, and the ten largest clones take 10% to 15%. The sequencing sample was made of blood. The receptors here all came from a man between 18 and 35 years old in good health.

The chain carries TRBV2 and TRBJ2-1; 7 nucleotides agree with TRBD2. The CDR3 length is 14 residues. The germline V gene encodes CDR1 SNHLY and CDR2 FYNNEI. With V trimmed by 7 bases and J by 4 bases, 7 bases remained unmatched. CDR3 amino acids: CASTMGGGYNEQFF. The DNA of the CDR3 is TGTGCCAGCACGATGGGGGGGGGTTACAATGAGCAGTTCTTC.

This rearrangement joins TRBV20-1 to TRBJ2-5, with 8 positions matching TRBD2. The CDR3 runs to 16 residues. Germline V gene lookup returns CDR1 DFQATT and CDR2 SNEGSKA (reference sequence). The junction had 6 bases not matched to a gene; V was cut back by 0 bases and J by 0 bases. For the CDR3, the DNA is TGCAGTGCTAGAGATCATAGCGGGGCCTACCAAGAGACCCAGTACTTC. Protein product: CSARDHSGAYQETQYF.

In its sample, this clonotype was seen many times. At one end, the junction sequence differs from germline, possibly due to a read error. The V and J genes are TRBV5-1 and TRBJ2-7; D is perhaps TRBD1 (6 bases). Germline V lookup: CDR1 SGHRS, CDR2 YFSETQ. This CDR3 contains 15 residues. The DNA of the CDR3 is TGTGCCAGCAGTTTAGGGCAGGGGAGCTCCTACGAGCAGTACTTC. This sequence encodes CASSLGQGSSYEQYF. The full variable domain, completed using reference TRBV5-1 and TRBJ2-7, is KAGVTQTPRYLIKTRGQQVTLSCSPISGHRSVSWYQQTPGQGLQFLFEYFSETQRNKGNFPGRFSGRQFSNSRSEMNVSTLELGDSALYLCASSLGQGSSYEQYFGPGTRLTVT.

This sequence joins TRBV7-3 and TRBJ2-3; possible D gene TRBD2, 6 bases. The CDR3 covers 18 residues. The ends were cut back, 5 bases at V and 0 bases at J, with 21 bases in the middle. From germline, CDR1 is SGHTA and CDR2 FQGTGA. CDR3 loop: CASSQQAGGPFSTDTQYF. The CDR3 DNA sequence: TGTGCCAGCAGCCAGCAAGCGGGCGGACCATTTAGCACAGATACGCAGTATTTT. The full variable domain, with the rest looked up from reference TRBV7-3 and TRBJ2-3, is GAGVSQTPSNKVTEKGKYVELRCDPISGHTALYWYRQSLGQGPEFLIYFQGTGAADDSGLPNDRFFAVRPEGSVSTLKIQRTERGDSAVYLCASSQQAGGPFSTDTQYFGPGTRLTVL.

This clonotype was counted a few times. The chain carries TRBV25-1 and TRBJ1-2; perhaps TRBD1 as D (6 bases). With 0 bases removed from V and 5 bases from J, the gap between germline ends came to 16 bases. The CDR3 has 16 residues. Germline assignment: CDR1 MGHDK and CDR2 SYGVNS. The CDR3 loop is CASSEYAAGDFYGYTF. As DNA, the CDR3 is TGTGCCAGCAGTGAATATGCGGCAGGGGATTTTTATGGCTACACCTTC.

This clonotype was counted between two and nine times. This chain connects TRBV12-3 or TRBV12-4 to TRBJ1-2; D not certain. CDR3 length: 14 residues. Trimming left V 5 bases short and J 7 bases short, with 17 bases between. CDR3 loop: CASSPRLLATGYTF. The DNA of the CDR3 is TGTGCCAGCAGTCCCCGGCTTCTGGCCACTGGCTACACCTTC.

As regards this clonotype: A read error is possible here, since a much larger clone lies one base away. The chain links TRBV20-1 to TRBJ2-3; unclear D gene. This CDR3 is 15 amino acids long. The ends were cut back, 0 bases at V and 1 base at J, with 11 bases in the middle. Germline V gene sequence: CDR1 DFQATT, CDR2 SNEGSKA (reference sequence). The CDR3 loop is CSARDPVLGTDTQYF. The CDR3, as DNA: TGCAGTGCTAGAGATCCGGTTTTAGGCACAGATACGCAGTATTTT.

In this sample, this clonotype turned up once. The rearrangement links TRBV4-1 to TRBJ1-3; D remains unclear. V was cut by 2 bases and J by 0 bases, with 8 bases left in between. Germline V gene data show CDR1 as MGHRA and CDR2 as YSYEKL. This CDR3 contains 15 residues. CDR3 protein: CASSQYDHSGNTIYF. The CDR3 coding sequence is TGCGCCAGCAGCCAATACGACCACTCTGGAAACACCATATATTTT.